These T cell receptor beta chains were read from a single sample in a study of shared clonotypes between healthy human individuals. The assay was immunoSEQ multiplex PCR, and TCRdb's table has in-frame clones only and misses some. Of some 2.4 million clones listed, roughly 93% were seen once; the top ten hold about 0.34%. The sample comprised naive CD4+ T cells from PBMCs. The receptors originated from a man younger than 35 in good health. Some clones in this sample may be carry-over from other donors' samples. CDR3s include the opening cysteine and the closing phenylalanine or tryptophan. D genes are given only for firm matches. Some rows mark clone size as missing; the rest say once, few, many or name a class of expanded clone.

J: TRBJ2-7
size: once
D: NA
V: TRBV28
CDR3: CASNYKGNYEQYF
DNA: TGTGCCAGCAATTACAAGGGGAACTACGAGCAGTACTTC

J: TRBJ2-3
size: NA
D: NA
V: TRBV15
CDR3: CATGGRKASSTDTQYF
DNA: TGTGCCACCGGGGGGAGGAAGGCTTCGAGCACAGATACGCAGTATTTT

J: TRBJ2-5
size: NA
D: NA
V: TRBV28
CDR3: CASSRTDQETQYF
DNA: TGTGCCAGCAGTAGGACGGACCAAGAGACCCAGTACTTC

J: TRBJ2-7
size: NA
D: NA
V: TRBV7-2
CDR3: CASSPLQDSIYEQYF
DNA: TGTGCCAGCAGCCCCCTACAGGACTCAATCTACGAGCAGTACTTC

J: TRBJ1-5
size: few
D: NA
V: TRBV29-1
CDR3: CSVEDCQQTQPQHF
DNA: TGCAGCGTTGAAGATTGTCAGCAAACCCAGCCCCAGCATTTT

J: TRBJ2-2
size: few
D: TRBD2
V: TRBV10-3
CDR3: CAIREGAGSGELFF
DNA: TGTGCCATCAGGGAGGGAGCGGGATCTGGGGAGCTGTTTTTT

J: TRBJ1-4
size: NA
D: TRBD1
V: TRBV18
CDR3: CASSLGTGAEKLFF
DNA: TGTGCCAGCTCCCTCGGGACAGGGGCTGAAAAACTGTTTTTT

J: TRBJ2-1
size: NA
D: TRBD2
V: TRBV7-6
CDR3: CASSPGTSHEQFF
DNA: TGTGCCAGCAGCCCGGGGACTAGTCATGAGCAGTTCTTC

J: TRBJ1-3
size: NA
D: NA
V: TRBV7-3
CDR3: CASSSQGGNTIYF
DNA: TGTGCCAGCAGCTCACAGGGTGGAAACACCATATATTTT

J: TRBJ1-1
size: NA
D: NA
V: TRBV11-2
CDR3: CASSAVGVEAFF
DNA: TGTGCCAGCAGCGCTGTAGGGGTCGAAGCTTTCTTT

J: TRBJ1-3
size: NA
D: NA
V: TRBV28
CDR3: CASSSGGTGNTIYF
DNA: TGTGCCAGCAGTTCCGGGGGAACTGGAAACACCATATATTTT

J: TRBJ2-1
size: NA
D: TRBD2
V: TRBV6-4
CDR3: CASSATGTSGRINEQFF
DNA: TGTGCCAGCAGCGCTACCGGGACTAGCGGGAGGATCAATGAGCAGTTCTTC

J: TRBJ1-2
size: NA
D: TRBD1
V: TRBV2
CDR3: CASTMTGGLGYGYTF
DNA: TGTGCCAGCACCATGACAGGGGGACTAGGTTATGGCTACACCTTC

J: TRBJ1-1
size: few
D: NA
V: TRBV29-1
CDR3: CSVARHLDRNTEAFF
DNA: TGCAGCGTTGCACGGCATTTGGACAGGAACACTGAAGCTTTCTTT

J: TRBJ1-5
size: NA
D: NA
V: TRBV5-1
CDR3: CASSLTPGTTGPQHF
DNA: TGCGCCAGCAGCTTGACTCCCGGGACCACCGGGCCCCAGCATTTT

J: TRBJ2-2
size: once
D: NA
V: TRBV4-2
CDR3: CASSQGRARSGSVGTGELFF
DNA: TGTGCCAGCAGCCAAGGGCGGGCGAGAAGCGGGTCCGTGGGGACCGGGGAGCTGTTTTTT

J: TRBJ1-2
size: NA
D: NA
V: TRBV7-2
CDR3: CASTPGSAYNYGYTF
DNA: TGTGCCAGCACCCCGGGCTCAGCTTATAACTATGGCTACACCTTC

J: TRBJ2-2
size: NA
D: TRBD2
V: TRBV7-2
CDR3: CASSDLRTSGNTGELFF
DNA: TGTGCCAGCAGCGACCTCAGGACTAGCGGAAACACCGGGGAGCTGTTTTTT

J: TRBJ2-7
size: NA
D: NA
V: TRBV11-2
CDR3: CASSFIGRAYEQYF
DNA: TGTGCCAGCAGCTTCATCGGGAGAGCTTACGAGCAGTACTTC

J: TRBJ2-5
size: NA
D: TRBD1
V: TRBV5-1
CDR3: CASSYSGQGQETQYF
DNA: TGCGCCAGCAGCTACTCGGGACAGGGGCAAGAGACCCAGTACTTC

J: TRBJ1-5
size: NA
D: NA
V: TRBV27
CDR3: CASSLGGAGWEPQHF
DNA: TGTGCCAGCAGTTTAGGAGGGGCAGGTTGGGAGCCCCAGCATTTT

J: TRBJ1-1
size: once
D: NA
V: TRBV6-5
CDR3: CASRRQMNTEAFF
DNA: TGTGCCAGCAGGCGGCAGATGAACACTGAAGCTTTCTTT

J: TRBJ2-7
size: NA
D: TRBD1
V: TRBV2
CDR3: CASSVRPGQAYEQYF
DNA: TGTGCCAGCAGTGTGCGGCCGGGACAGGCCTACGAGCAGTACTTC

J: TRBJ1-2
size: NA
D: TRBD1
V: TRBV6-1
CDR3: CASRIHRGSNYGYTF
DNA: TGTGCCAGCAGGATACACAGGGGGTCGAACTATGGCTACACCTTC

J: TRBJ1-2
size: NA
D: NA
V: TRBV6-5
CDR3: CASSYATAYGYTF
DNA: TGTGCCAGCAGTTACGCGACGGCGTATGGCTACACCTTC

J: TRBJ2-2
size: NA
D: NA
V: TRBV29-1
CDR3: CSVKVAVNTGELFF
DNA: TGCAGCGTAAAAGTGGCAGTGAACACCGGGGAGCTGTTTTTT

J: TRBJ1-5
size: NA
D: TRBD1
V: TRBV14
CDR3: CASSQDRDRVRSPFYEPNQPQHF
DNA: TGTGCCAGCAGCCAAGATCGGGACAGGGTCCGGTCTCCCTTTTATGAACCCAATCAGCCCCAGCATTTT

J: TRBJ1-1
size: NA
D: NA
V: TRBV28
CDR3: CASRQRGTEAFF
DNA: TGTGCCAGTCGACAGCGCGGGACTGAAGCTTTCTTT

J: TRBJ1-5
size: NA
D: TRBD1
V: TRBV5-1
CDR3: CASSSGQGDNQPQHF
DNA: TGCGCCAGCAGCTCAGGACAGGGGGACAATCAGCCCCAGCATTTT

J: TRBJ1-3
size: NA
D: NA
V: TRBV7-9
CDR3: CASSTWRLVGNTIYF
DNA: TGTGCCAGCAGCACATGGAGGCTGGTAGGCAACACCATATATTTT

J: TRBJ2-1
size: NA
D: NA
V: TRBV7-2
CDR3: CASSLVPARSYNEQFF
DNA: TGTGCCAGCAGCTTAGTTCCCGCTCGCTCCTACAATGAGCAGTTCTTC

J: TRBJ2-7
size: NA
D: TRBD2
V: TRBV5-4
CDR3: CASSLAGGSSYEQYF
DNA: TGTGCCAGCAGCTTGGCGGGAGGGAGTTCCTACGAGCAGTACTTC

J: TRBJ1-5
size: NA
D: NA
V: TRBV15
CDR3: CATSRRSFGNQPQHF
DNA: TGTGCCACCAGCAGGAGGAGTTTTGGCAATCAGCCCCAGCATTTT

J: TRBJ2-1
size: NA
D: NA
V: TRBV10-1
CDR3: CASSESGRISYNEQFF
DNA: TGCGCCAGCAGTGAGTCGGGTAGGATCTCCTACAATGAGCAGTTCTTC

J: TRBJ2-4
size: once
D: NA
V: TRBV5-1
CDR3: CASSLASGKNIQYF
DNA: TGCGCCAGCAGCTTAGCCTCCGGGAAAAACATTCAGTACTTC

J: TRBJ2-1
size: NA
D: TRBD2
V: TRBV2
CDR3: CASSERLAGWNEQFF
DNA: TGTGCCAGCAGTGAACGGCTAGCGGGGTGGAATGAGCAGTTCTTC

J: TRBJ1-1
size: NA
D: NA
V: TRBV4-2
CDR3: CASSQDLWGTEAFF
DNA: TGTGCCAGCAGCCAAGATCTTTGGGGGACTGAAGCTTTCTTT

J: TRBJ2-7
size: NA
D: NA
V: TRBV4-1
CDR3: CASSPRTLGVYEQYF
DNA: TGCGCCAGCAGCCCCCGGACCCTTGGGGTTTACGAGCAGTACTTC

J: TRBJ2-3
size: NA
D: TRBD2
V: TRBV7-9
CDR3: CATTTAGGSLPQYF
DNA: TGTGCCACTACGACAGCGGGAGGCTCTCTTCCGCAGTATTTT

J: TRBJ2-2
size: NA
D: TRBD2
V: TRBV19
CDR3: CASSIDRLAGGELFF
DNA: TGTGCCAGTAGTATAGATCGACTAGCGGGAGGGGAGCTGTTTTTT

J: TRBJ2-5
size: NA
D: NA
V: TRBV21-1
CDR3: CASSKRLGHPRETQYF
DNA: TGTGCCAGCAGCAAAAGATTGGGCCACCCGAGGGAGACCCAGTACTTC

J: TRBJ2-3
size: NA
D: TRBD1
V: TRBV5-4
CDR3: CASSSQGADTQYF
DNA: TGTGCCAGCAGCTCCCAGGGGGCAGATACGCAGTATTTT

J: TRBJ2-1
size: once
D: NA
V: TRBV19
CDR3: CASSSGTAISYNEQFF
DNA: TGTGCCAGTAGTTCGGGCACGGCCATCTCCTACAATGAGCAGTTCTTC

J: TRBJ2-2
size: NA
D: TRBD1
V: TRBV7-3
CDR3: CASSETQDRATGELFF
DNA: TGTGCCAGCAGCGAAACTCAAGACAGGGCGACCGGGGAGCTGTTTTTT

J: TRBJ1-1
size: NA
D: TRBD1
V: TRBV7-9
CDR3: CASTPGQLNTEAFF
DNA: TGTGCCAGCACTCCGGGACAGCTGAACACTGAAGCTTTCTTT

J: TRBJ1-2
size: NA
D: NA
V: TRBV20-1
CDR3: CSPSTKYGYTF
DNA: TGCAGCCCCTCTACAAAGTATGGCTACACCTTC

J: TRBJ1-1
size: NA
D: TRBD1
V: TRBV28
CDR3: CASSLGQEGTEAFF
DNA: TGTGCCAGCAGTTTGGGACAGGAGGGGACTGAAGCTTTCTTT

J: TRBJ2-1
size: NA
D: NA
V: TRBV30
CDR3: CAWSDPLSEQFF
DNA: TGTGCCTGGAGCGATCCCCTTAGTGAGCAGTTCTTC

J: TRBJ2-7
size: once
D: NA
V: TRBV7-2
CDR3: CASSFRRAYEQYF
DNA: TGTGCCAGCAGCTTTCGAAGGGCCTACGAGCAGTACTTC

J: TRBJ2-1
size: NA
D: NA
V: TRBV5-8
CDR3: CASSLSGTSGEQFF
DNA: TGTGCCAGCAGCCTATCCGGGACATCGGGTGAGCAGTTCTTC

J: TRBJ1-2
size: NA
D: NA
V: TRBV5-4
CDR3: CASSLESYGYTF
DNA: TGTGCCAGCAGCTTGGAGTCTTATGGCTACACCTTC

J: TRBJ2-1
size: NA
D: TRBD2
V: TRBV5-1
CDR3: CASSSTTSSNSYNEQFF
DNA: TGCGCCAGCAGCTCGACGACTAGCAGCAACTCCTACAATGAGCAGTTCTTC

J: TRBJ2-7
size: NA
D: NA
V: TRBV15
CDR3: CATSRQDAPFYEQYF
DNA: TGTGCCACCAGCAGACAGGACGCCCCGTTCTACGAGCAGTACTTC

J: TRBJ1-2
size: NA
D: TRBD1
V: TRBV28
CDR3: CASSLDRTGGGYGYTF
DNA: TGTGCCAGCAGTTTGGACAGGACAGGGGGCGGCTATGGCTACACCTTC

J: TRBJ1-5
size: NA
D: NA
V: TRBV5-4
CDR3: CASSLGGESNQPQHF
DNA: TGTGCCAGCAGCTTGGGGGGGGAGAGCAATCAGCCCCAGCATTTT